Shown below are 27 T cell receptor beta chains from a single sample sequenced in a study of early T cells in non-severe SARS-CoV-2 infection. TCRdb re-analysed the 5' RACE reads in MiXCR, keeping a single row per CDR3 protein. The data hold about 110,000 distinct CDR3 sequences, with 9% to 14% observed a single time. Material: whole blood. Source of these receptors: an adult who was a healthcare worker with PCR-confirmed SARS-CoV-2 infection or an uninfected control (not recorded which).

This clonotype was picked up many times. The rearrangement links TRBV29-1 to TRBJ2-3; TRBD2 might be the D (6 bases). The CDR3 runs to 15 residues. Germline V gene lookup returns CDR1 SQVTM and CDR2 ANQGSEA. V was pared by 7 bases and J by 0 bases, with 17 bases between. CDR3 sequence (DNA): TGCAGCGCAGAACCGGGACTTCCGAGCACAGATACGCAGTATTTT. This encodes CSAEPGLPSTDTQYF.

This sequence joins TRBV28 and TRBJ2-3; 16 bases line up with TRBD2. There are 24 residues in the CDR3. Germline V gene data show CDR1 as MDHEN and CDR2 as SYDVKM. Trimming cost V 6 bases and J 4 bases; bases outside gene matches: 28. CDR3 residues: CASRMITASGTSGRASSESDTQYF. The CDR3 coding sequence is TGTGCCAGCAGGATGATTACAGCGTCCGGGACTAGCGGGAGGGCCTCTAGTGAATCAGATACGCAGTATTTT.

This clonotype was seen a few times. The CDR3 loop reads CASRLTARGSYEQYF. As DNA, the CDR3 is TGTGCCAGCAGGCTGACTGCGCGGGGGTCCTACGAGCAGTACTTC. The chain recombines TRBV11-2 with TRBJ2-7; 7 nucleotides agree with TRBD2. V gave up 6 bases and J gave up 1 base; unmatched junction bases: 9. CDR1 and CDR2 (germline): SGHAT, FQNNGV. CDR3 length equals 15 residues.

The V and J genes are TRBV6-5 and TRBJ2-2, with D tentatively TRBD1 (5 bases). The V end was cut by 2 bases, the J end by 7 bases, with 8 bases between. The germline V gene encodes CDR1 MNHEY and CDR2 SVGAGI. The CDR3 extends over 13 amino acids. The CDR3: CASSYRGSGELFF. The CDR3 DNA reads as TGTGCCAGCAGTTACAGGGGAAGCGGGGAGCTGTTTTTT.

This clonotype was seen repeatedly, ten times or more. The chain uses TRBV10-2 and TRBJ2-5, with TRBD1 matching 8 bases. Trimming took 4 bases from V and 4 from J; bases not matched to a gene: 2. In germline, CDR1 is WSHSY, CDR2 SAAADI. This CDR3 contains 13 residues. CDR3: CASSVDRVETQYF. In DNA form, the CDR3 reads TGCGCCAGCAGTGTGGACAGGGTAGAGACCCAGTACTTC.

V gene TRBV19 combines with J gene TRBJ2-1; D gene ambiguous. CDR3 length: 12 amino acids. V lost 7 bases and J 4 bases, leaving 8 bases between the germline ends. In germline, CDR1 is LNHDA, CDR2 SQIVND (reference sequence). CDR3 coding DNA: TGTGCCAGTACCGGGTCTTACAATGAGCAGTTCTTC. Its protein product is CASTGSYNEQFF.

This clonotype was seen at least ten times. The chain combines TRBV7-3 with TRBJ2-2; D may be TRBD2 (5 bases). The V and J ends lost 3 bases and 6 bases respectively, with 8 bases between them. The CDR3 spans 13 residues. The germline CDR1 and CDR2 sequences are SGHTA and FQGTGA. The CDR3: CASSFPGSGELFF. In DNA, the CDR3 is TGTGCCAGCAGCTTTCCGGGATCCGGGGAGCTGTTTTTT.

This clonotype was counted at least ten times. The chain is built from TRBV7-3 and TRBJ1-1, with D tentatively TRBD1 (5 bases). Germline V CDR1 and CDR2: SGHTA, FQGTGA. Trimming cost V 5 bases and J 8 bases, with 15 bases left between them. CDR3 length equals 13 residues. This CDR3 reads CASSPRLGTEAFF. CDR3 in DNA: TGTGCCAGCAGCCCCAGGTTGGGGACCGAAGCTTTCTTT.

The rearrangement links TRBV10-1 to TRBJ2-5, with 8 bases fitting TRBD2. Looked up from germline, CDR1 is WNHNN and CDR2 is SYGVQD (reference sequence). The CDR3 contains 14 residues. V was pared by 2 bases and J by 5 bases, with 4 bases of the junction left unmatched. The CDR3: CASSEAGGSETQYF. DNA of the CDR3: TGCGCCAGCAGTGAGGCGGGGGGTTCGGAGACCCAGTACTTC.

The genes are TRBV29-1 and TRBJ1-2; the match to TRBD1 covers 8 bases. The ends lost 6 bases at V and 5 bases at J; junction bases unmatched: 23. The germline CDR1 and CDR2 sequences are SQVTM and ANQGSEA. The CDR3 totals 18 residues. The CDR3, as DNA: TGCAGCGTCCCAACCTCGTCATACCGAGACAGGGGAATTTATGGCTACACCTTC. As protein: CSVPTSSYRDRGIYGYTF. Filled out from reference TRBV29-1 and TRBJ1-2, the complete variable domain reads SAVISQKPSRDICQRGTSLTIQCQVDSQVTMMFWYRQQPGQSLTLIATANQGSEATYESGFVIDKFPISRPNLTFSTLTVSNMSPEDSSIYLCSVPTSSYRDRGIYGYTFGSGTRLTVV.

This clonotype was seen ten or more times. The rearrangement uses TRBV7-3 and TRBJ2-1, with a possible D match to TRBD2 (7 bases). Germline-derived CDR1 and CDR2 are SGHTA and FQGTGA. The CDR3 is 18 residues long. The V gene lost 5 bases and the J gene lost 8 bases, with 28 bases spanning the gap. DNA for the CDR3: TGTGCCAGCAGCCCGGGCGGCGGGGGCCCCGCGTCCCGCCATGAGCAGTTCTTC. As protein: CASSPGGGGPASRHEQFF.

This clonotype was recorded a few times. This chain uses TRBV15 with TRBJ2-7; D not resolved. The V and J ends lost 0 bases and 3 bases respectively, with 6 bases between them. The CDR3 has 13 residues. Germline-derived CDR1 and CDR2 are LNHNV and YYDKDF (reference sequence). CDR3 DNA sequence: TGTGCCACCAGCAGAGATAGTCACTACGAGCAGTACTTC. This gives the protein CATSRDSHYEQYF.

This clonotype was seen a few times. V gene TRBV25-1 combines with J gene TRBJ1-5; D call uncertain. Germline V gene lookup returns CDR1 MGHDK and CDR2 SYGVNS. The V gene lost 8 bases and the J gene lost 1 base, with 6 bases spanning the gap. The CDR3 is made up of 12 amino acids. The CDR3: CASQWSNQPQHF. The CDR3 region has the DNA TGTGCCAGCCAATGGAGCAATCAGCCCCAGCATTTT.

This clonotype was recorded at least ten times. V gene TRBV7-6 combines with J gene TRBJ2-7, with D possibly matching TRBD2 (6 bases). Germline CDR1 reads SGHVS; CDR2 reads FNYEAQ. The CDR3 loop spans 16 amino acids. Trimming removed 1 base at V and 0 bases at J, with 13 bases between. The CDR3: CASSLGSGLSSYEQYF. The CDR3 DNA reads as TGTGCCAGCAGCTTAGGCAGCGGGCTTAGCTCCTACGAGCAGTACTTC.

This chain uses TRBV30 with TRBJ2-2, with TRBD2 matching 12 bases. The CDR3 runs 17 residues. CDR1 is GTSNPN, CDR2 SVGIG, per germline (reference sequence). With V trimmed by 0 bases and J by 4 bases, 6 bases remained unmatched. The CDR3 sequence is CAWSVPLAGGITGELFF. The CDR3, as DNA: TGTGCCTGGAGTGTCCCACTAGCGGGGGGAATCACCGGGGAGCTGTTTTTT.

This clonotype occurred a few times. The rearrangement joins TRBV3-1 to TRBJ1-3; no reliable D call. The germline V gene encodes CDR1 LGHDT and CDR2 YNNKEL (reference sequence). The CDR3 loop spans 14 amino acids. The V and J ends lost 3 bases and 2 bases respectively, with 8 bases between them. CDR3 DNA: TGTGCCAGCAGCCAGGGCGCCCCTGGAAACACCATATATTTT. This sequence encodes CASSQGAPGNTIYF.

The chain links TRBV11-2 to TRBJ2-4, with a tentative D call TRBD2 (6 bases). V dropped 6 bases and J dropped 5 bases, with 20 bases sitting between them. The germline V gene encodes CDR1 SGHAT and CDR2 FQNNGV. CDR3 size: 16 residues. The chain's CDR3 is CASSQGFGTLQNIQYF. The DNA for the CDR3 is TGTGCCAGCAGTCAGGGCTTCGGGACTCTCCAAAACATTCAGTACTTC. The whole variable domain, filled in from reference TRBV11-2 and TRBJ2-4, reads EAGVAQSPRYKIIEKRQSVAFWCNPISGHATLYWYQQILGQGPKLLIQFQNNGVVDDSQLPKDRFSAERLKGVDSTLKIQPAKLEDSAVYLCASSQGFGTLQNIQYFGAGTRLSVL.

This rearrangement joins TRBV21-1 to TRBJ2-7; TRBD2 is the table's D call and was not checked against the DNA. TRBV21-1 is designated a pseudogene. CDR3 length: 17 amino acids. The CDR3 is CASSKPRLAGLSYEQYF. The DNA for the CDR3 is TGTGCCAGCAGCAAACCTCGGCTAGCGGGTCTCTCCTACGAGCAGTACTTC.

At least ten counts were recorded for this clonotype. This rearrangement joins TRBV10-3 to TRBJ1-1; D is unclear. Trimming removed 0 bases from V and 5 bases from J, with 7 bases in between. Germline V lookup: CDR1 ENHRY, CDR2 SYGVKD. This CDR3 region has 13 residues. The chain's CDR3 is CAISESGETEAFF. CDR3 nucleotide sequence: TGTGCCATCAGTGAGTCTGGCGAGACTGAAGCTTTCTTT.

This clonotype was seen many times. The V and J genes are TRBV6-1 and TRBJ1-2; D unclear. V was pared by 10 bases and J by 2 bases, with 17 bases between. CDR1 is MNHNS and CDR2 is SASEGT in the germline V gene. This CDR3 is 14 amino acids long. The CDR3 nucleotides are TGTGCCACCTCCCGGGTCCTAGGGAACTATGGCTACACCTTC. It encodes CATSRVLGNYGYTF.

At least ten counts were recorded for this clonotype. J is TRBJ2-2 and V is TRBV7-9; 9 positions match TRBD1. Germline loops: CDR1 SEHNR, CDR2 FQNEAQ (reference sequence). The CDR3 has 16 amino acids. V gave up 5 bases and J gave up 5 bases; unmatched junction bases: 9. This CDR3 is CASSPRTGEITGELFF. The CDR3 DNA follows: TGTGCCAGCAGCCCGCGGACAGGGGAAATAACCGGGGAGCTGTTTTTT.

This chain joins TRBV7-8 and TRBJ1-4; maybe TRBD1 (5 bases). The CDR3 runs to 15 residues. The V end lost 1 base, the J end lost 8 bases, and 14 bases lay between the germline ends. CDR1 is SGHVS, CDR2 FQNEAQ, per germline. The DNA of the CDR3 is TGTGCCAGCAGCTTAGGGCGGGACCGTGGGGAAAAACTGTTTTTT. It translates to CASSLGRDRGEKLFF.

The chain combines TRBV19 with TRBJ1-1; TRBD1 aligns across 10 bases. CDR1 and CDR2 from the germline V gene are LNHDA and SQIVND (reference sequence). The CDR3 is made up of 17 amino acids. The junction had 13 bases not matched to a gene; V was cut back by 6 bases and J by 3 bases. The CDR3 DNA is TGTGCCAGTAGGGATCGTACCGGGACAGGGGTTGACACTGAAGCTTTCTTT. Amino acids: CASRDRTGTGVDTEAFF. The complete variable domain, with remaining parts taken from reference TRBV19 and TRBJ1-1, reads DGGITQSPKYLFRKEGQNVTLSCEQNLNHDAMYWYRQDPGQGLRLIYYSQIVNDFQKGDIAEGYSVSREKKESFPLTVTSAQKNPTAFYLCASRDRTGTGVDTEAFFGQGTRLTVV.

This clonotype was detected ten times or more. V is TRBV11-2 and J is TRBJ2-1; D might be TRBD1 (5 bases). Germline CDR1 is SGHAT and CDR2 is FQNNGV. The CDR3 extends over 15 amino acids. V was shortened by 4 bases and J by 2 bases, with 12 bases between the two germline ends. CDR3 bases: TGTGCCAGCAGCTCCCTTGCAGGGCCCTACAATGAGCAGTTCTTC. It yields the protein CASSSLAGPYNEQFF. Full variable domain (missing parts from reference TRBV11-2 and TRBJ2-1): EAGVAQSPRYKIIEKRQSVAFWCNPISGHATLYWYQQILGQGPKLLIQFQNNGVVDDSQLPKDRFSAERLKGVDSTLKIQPAKLEDSAVYLCASSSLAGPYNEQFFGPGTRLTVL.

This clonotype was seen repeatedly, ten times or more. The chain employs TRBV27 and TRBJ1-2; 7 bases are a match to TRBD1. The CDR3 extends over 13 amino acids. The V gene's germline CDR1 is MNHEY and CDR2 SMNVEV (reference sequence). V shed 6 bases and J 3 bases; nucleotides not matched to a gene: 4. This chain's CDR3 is CASSRQGHYGYTF. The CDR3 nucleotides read TGTGCCAGCAGCCGACAGGGACACTATGGCTACACCTTC.

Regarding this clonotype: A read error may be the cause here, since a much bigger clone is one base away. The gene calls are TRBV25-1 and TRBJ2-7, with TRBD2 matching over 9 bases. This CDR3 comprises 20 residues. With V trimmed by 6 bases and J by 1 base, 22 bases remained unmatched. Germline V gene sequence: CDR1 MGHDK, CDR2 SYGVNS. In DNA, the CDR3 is TGTGCCAGCAGGAGTTCACCGGGACTAGCTAGCGGAGGAGTATCCTACGAGCAGTACTTC. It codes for CASRSSPGLASGGVSYEQYF.

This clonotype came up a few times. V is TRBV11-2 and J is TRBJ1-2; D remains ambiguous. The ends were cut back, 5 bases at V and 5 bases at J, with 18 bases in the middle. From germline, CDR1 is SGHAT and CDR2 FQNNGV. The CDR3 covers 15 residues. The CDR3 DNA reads TGTGCCAGCAGCGCGGTCGGGAGTTTTCTGTATGGCTACACCTTC. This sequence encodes CASSAVGSFLYGYTF.